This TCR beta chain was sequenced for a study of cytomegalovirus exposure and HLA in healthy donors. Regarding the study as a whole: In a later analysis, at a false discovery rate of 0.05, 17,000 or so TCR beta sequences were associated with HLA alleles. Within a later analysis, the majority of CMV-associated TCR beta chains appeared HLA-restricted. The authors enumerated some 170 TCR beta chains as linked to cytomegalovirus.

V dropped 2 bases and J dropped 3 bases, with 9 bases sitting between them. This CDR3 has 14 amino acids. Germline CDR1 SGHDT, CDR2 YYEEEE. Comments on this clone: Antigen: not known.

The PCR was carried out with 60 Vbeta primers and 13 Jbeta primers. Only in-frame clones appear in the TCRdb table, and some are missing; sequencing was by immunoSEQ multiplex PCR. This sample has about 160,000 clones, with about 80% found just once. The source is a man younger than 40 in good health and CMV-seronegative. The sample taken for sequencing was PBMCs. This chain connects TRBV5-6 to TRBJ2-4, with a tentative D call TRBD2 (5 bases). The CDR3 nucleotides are TGTGCCAGCAGCTTAGGGAGCCTCAAAAACATTCAGTACTTC. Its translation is CASSLGSLKNIQYF.